One and the same sample provided the 22 T cell receptor beta chains below, sequenced in a study of PD-1 blockade in classical Hodgkin lymphoma (dated by TCRdb to about 2020). Per the publication, the time point label means: cycle 1 day 1 (C1D1), immediately before nivolumab initiation. Relapse after autologous stem cell transplantation had occurred in all trial patients, and cohorts A, B and C were distinguished by prior brentuximab vedotin exposure. The method behind the library was the immunoSEQ multiplex PCR assay. As stored in TCRdb, this immuneACCESS dataset retains in-frame rearrangements with V and J assigned. A fraction of the clones does not appear; measured against another copy, unresolved V genes explain less than half of the discrepancy, and the remainder lacks a known reason. This sample is represented by 23,000 or so clones; approximately 80% of them were singletons. The top ten clonotypes cover around 7% of the sample.

Specimen: peripheral blood mononuclear cells (PBMCs), collected at baseline. These receptors all stem from a human donor with classical Hodgkin lymphoma.

The rearrangement uses TRBV5-1 and TRBJ1-2; maybe TRBD1 (6 bases). Per germline, CDR1 SGHRS and CDR2 YFSETQ. CDR3 length: 15 residues. Trimming cost V 3 bases and J 3 bases, with 15 bases left between them. CDR3: CASSWTGDTDYGYTF. CDR3 nucleotide sequence: TGCGCCAGCAGCTGGACCGGGGACACAGACTATGGCTACACCTTC.

The V call is TRBV6-5, the J call TRBJ1-1; D is possibly TRBD1 (6 bases). This CDR3 region has 14 residues. Trimming took off 3 bases at V and 6 bases at J, with 14 bases between the two ends. Germline V gives CDR1 MNHEY, CDR2 SVGAGI. In DNA, the CDR3 is TGTGCCAGCAGTTATCAGGGGACGGGCGCTGAAGCTTTCTTT. This gives the protein CASSYQGTGAEAFF.

The V and J genes are TRBV6-4 and TRBJ2-7; D perhaps matches TRBD1 (6 bases). Per germline, CDR1 MRHNA and CDR2 SNTAGT. Trimming left V 3 bases short and J 5 bases short, with 11 bases between. The CDR3 runs 13 residues. CDR3 DNA sequence: TGTGCCAGCAGTGAAGTGGCAGGGGACGAGCAGTACTTC. Translating it yields CASSEVAGDEQYF.

CDR3 coding DNA: TGTGCCAGCTCACCAGACGGGACAGCATCCAGCGGTTCACCCCTCCACTTT. This sequence encodes CASSPDGTASSGSPLHF. The rearrangement uses TRBV18 and TRBJ1-6, with 7 bases identical to TRBD1. Per germline, CDR1 KGHSH and CDR2 LQKENI. This CDR3 comprises 17 residues. V was clipped by 2 bases and J by 9 bases; unmatched bases: 13.

The chain couples TRBV19 to TRBJ1-1; D is unresolved. CDR1 LNHDA and CDR2 SQIVND come from the germline V gene (reference sequence). With 6 bases removed from V and 0 bases from J, the gap between germline ends came to 8 bases. The CDR3 length is 13 residues. In DNA, the CDR3 is TGTGCCAGTAGCAAAAGATTGAACACTGAAGCTTTCTTT. Its translation: CASSKRLNTEAFF.

The gene calls are TRBV9 and TRBJ2-3; 12 bases line up with TRBD2. The CDR3 spans 19 residues. V gave up 6 bases and J gave up 2 bases; unmatched junction bases: 16. CDR1 is SGDLS, CDR2 YYNGEE, per germline. In DNA form, the CDR3 reads TGTGCCAGCACCGACACCCTCGGACTAGCGGGGATAAACACAGATACGCAGTATTTT. This codes for CASTDTLGLAGINTDTQYF.

This clone has only a few counts. This chain joins TRBV25-1 and TRBJ1-1; D not resolved. Per germline, CDR1 MGHDK and CDR2 SYGVNS. This CDR3 has 12 amino acids. V lost 4 bases and J lost 8, with 11 bases in between. The CDR3 region has the DNA TGTGCCAGCAGTGGCAGATGGCGCGAAGCTTTCTTT. Encoded protein: CASSGRWREAFF. Full variable domain (missing parts from reference TRBV25-1 and TRBJ1-1): EADIYQTPRYLVIGTGKKITLECSQTMGHDKMYWYQQDPGMELHLIHYSYGVNSTEKGDLSSESTVSRIRTEHFPLTLESARPSHTSQYLCASSGRWREAFFGQGTRLTVV.

The chain carries TRBV19 and TRBJ2-2; D is uncertain. Trimming stripped 3 bases from V and 7 bases from J, with 3 bases between. Germline CDR1 is LNHDA and CDR2 is SQIVND (reference sequence). The CDR3 totals 11 residues. Here the CDR3 reads CASSMVGELFF. In nucleotides, the CDR3 is TGTGCCAGTAGTATGGTCGGGGAGCTGTTTTTT.

The chain uses TRBV4-2 and TRBJ2-3; D ambiguous. Germline loops: CDR1 LGHNA, CDR2 YNFKEQ. The CDR3 is made up of 13 amino acids. V was shortened by 3 bases and J by 3 bases, with 7 bases between the two germline ends. The CDR3 loop reads CASSHHRTDTQYF. The CDR3 region has the DNA TGTGCCAGCAGCCACCACCGGACAGATACGCAGTATTTT.

The CDR3 region is CASSRNTGGAGNTIYF. CDR3 sequence (DNA): TGTGCCAGCTCACGAAATACAGGGGGCGCCGGAAACACCATATATTTT. The rearrangement links TRBV18 to TRBJ1-3; 9 bases align to TRBD1. V trimming: 4 bases; J trimming: 4 bases; junction bases outside the gene matches: 8. CDR1 is KGHSH and CDR2 is LQKENI in the germline V gene. The length of the CDR3 is 16 residues. The full variable domain, its missing parts supplied by reference TRBV18 and TRBJ1-3, is NAGVMQNPRHLVRRRGQEARLRCSPMKGHSHVYWYRQLPEEGLKFMVYLQKENIIDESGMPKERFSAEFPKEGPSILRIQQVVRGDSAAYFCASSRNTGGAGNTIYFGEGSWLTVV.

The chain carries TRBV18 and TRBJ2-2; D is unresolved. The germline CDR1 and CDR2 sequences are KGHSH and LQKENI. The length of the CDR3 is 12 residues. Between the trimmed V and J ends, which lost 0 bases and 6 bases, there was a span of 2 bases. The CDR3 bases are TGTGCCAGCTCACCACCGGCCGGGGAGCTGTTTTTT. Residues: CASSPPAGELFF. Looking up the rest from reference TRBV18 and TRBJ2-2 gives the full variable domain: NAGVMQNPRHLVRRRGQEARLRCSPMKGHSHVYWYRQLPEEGLKFMVYLQKENIIDESGMPKERFSAEFPKEGPSILRIQQVVRGDSAAYFCASSPPAGELFFGEGSRLTVL.

V gene TRBV18 combines with J gene TRBJ1-3; the D is unclear. The CDR3 is made up of 16 amino acids. The V end lost 0 bases, the J end lost 2 bases, and 11 bases lay between the germline ends. Germline V gene lookup returns CDR1 KGHSH and CDR2 LQKENI. CDR3: CASSPPGSRAGNTIYF. The CDR3 DNA is TGTGCCAGCTCACCACCGGGCAGCCGGGCTGGAAACACCATATATTTT.

This sequence joins TRBV11-2 and TRBJ2-2; the D is unclear. V lost 7 bases, J lost 3 bases, and 9 bases lay in between. The CDR3 is 13 residues long. Germline CDR1 SGHAT, CDR2 FQNNGV. The CDR3 sequence is CASILQYTGELFF. In DNA, the CDR3 is TGTGCCAGCATCCTACAGTACACCGGGGAGCTGTTTTTT.

The chain joins TRBV6-6 to TRBJ1-6; possibly TRBD1 for D (6 bases). The CDR3 is made up of 15 amino acids. Trimming left V 2 bases short and J 10 bases short, with 15 bases between. Germline lookup yields CDR1 MNHNY and CDR2 SVGAGI (reference sequence). CDR3 sequence reads: CASSYDAGQGSPLHF. CDR3 sequence (DNA): TGTGCCAGCAGTTACGACGCAGGGCAGGGGTCACCCCTCCACTTT.

The chain links TRBV5-4 to TRBJ2-1; D uncertain. The CDR3 length is 14 residues. Trimming took off 1 base at V and 5 bases at J, with 10 bases between the two ends. From germline, CDR1 is SGHNT and CDR2 YYREEE (reference sequence). The CDR3 bases are TGTGCCAGCAGCTTGATTGGGATAGACAATGAGCAGTTCTTC. It encodes CASSLIGIDNEQFF.

The rearrangement joins TRBV9 to TRBJ2-5; a weak D match, TRBD2 (6 bases). This CDR3 is 14 amino acids long. Germline V gives CDR1 SGDLS, CDR2 YYNGEE. V lost 3 bases, J lost 10 bases, and 19 bases lay in between. CDR3 DNA sequence: TGTGCCAGCAGCGCTGGGGACTTCATGGTGAGCCAGTACTTC. Its translation: CASSAGDFMVSQYF.

The V and J genes are TRBV7-2 and TRBJ1-1, with D possibly matching TRBD1 (6 bases). The V gene's germline CDR1 is SGHTA and CDR2 FQGNSA. The CDR3 has 16 amino acids. V was pared by 3 bases and J by 6 bases, with 20 bases between. The CDR3 reads CASSLKQGSGYAEAFF. The CDR3 nucleotides read TGTGCCAGCAGCTTGAAACAGGGCAGCGGTTACGCTGAAGCTTTCTTT.

The chain carries TRBV28 and TRBJ1-4, with D possibly matching TRBD1 (5 bases). This CDR3 contains 15 residues. Germline V lookup: CDR1 MDHEN, CDR2 SYDVKM. V lost 5 bases to trimming and J lost 8 bases, with 18 bases between them. CDR3 sequence reads: CASSPWGQGGEKLFF. The CDR3 nucleotides read TGTGCCAGCAGTCCCTGGGGTCAGGGAGGGGAAAAACTGTTTTTT. The entire variable domain, with the rest obtained from reference TRBV28 and TRBJ1-4, is as follows: DVKVTQSSRYLVKRTGEKVFLECVQDMDHENMFWYRQDPGLGLRLIYFSYDVKMKEKGDIPEGYSVSREKKERFSLILESASTNQTSMYLCASSPWGQGGEKLFFGSGTQLSVL.

This clone was seen more than once but under ten times. This chain joins TRBV27 and TRBJ1-5; D perhaps matches TRBD1 (5 bases). The germline gives CDR1 MNHEY, CDR2 SMNVEV (reference sequence). The length of the CDR3 is 13 residues. V lost 5 bases and J lost 6, with 11 bases in between. CDR3 loop: CASSARVGQPQHF. CDR3 in DNA: TGTGCCAGCAGTGCCAGGGTAGGTCAGCCCCAGCATTTT.

The rearrangement links TRBV29-1 to TRBJ1-2; D is undetermined. From germline, CDR1 is SQVTM and CDR2 ANQGSEA. This CDR3 has 15 amino acids. Trimming removed 2 bases at V and 4 bases at J, with 17 bases between. The CDR3 loop is CSVEIAWTDGYGYTF. In DNA form, the CDR3 reads TGCAGCGTTGAAATCGCTTGGACGGACGGCTATGGCTACACCTTC.

The V and J genes are TRBV29-1 and TRBJ2-7, with unresolved D. Trimming removed 2 bases from V and 0 bases from J, with 14 bases in between. The CDR3 consists of 15 residues. CDR1 is SQVTM, CDR2 ANQGSEA, per germline. This CDR3 reads CSVELAGFNSYEQYF. DNA for the CDR3: TGCAGCGTTGAATTAGCAGGTTTCAACTCCTACGAGCAGTACTTC.

The chain couples TRBV4-2 to TRBJ2-7, with D maybe TRBD2 (5 bases). Trimming pared 1 base from V and 2 bases from J, leaving 15 bases between. Germline-derived CDR1 and CDR2 are LGHNA and YNFKEQ. The CDR3 covers 16 residues. CDR3 region: CASSQVQAVTTYEQYF. Here the CDR3 DNA reads TGTGCCAGCAGCCAAGTTCAAGCGGTGACGACCTACGAGCAGTACTTC.